A single sample is the source of the 13 T cell receptor beta chains below, sequenced in a study of cytomegalovirus exposure and HLA in healthy donors. PCR used 60 Vbeta primers and 13 Jbeta primers. Sequencing was performed with immunoSEQ multiplex PCR; in TCRdb, only in-frame clones are kept and a portion is missing. This table has 150,000 to 200,000 clones, over 60% appearing once. Sequenced input: PBMCs. These receptor sequences come from a woman aged 30 to 39 in good health and CMV-seronegative.

The chain has TRBV28 and TRBJ2-7, with D possibly matching TRBD2 (6 bases). Trimming removed 2 bases at V and 0 bases at J, with 11 bases between. The CDR3 is 15 residues long. Germline assignment: CDR1 MDHEN and CDR2 SYDVKM. The CDR3: CASSLDLARSYEQYF. CDR3 nucleotide sequence: TGTGCCAGCAGTTTAGATCTAGCGCGCTCCTACGAGCAGTACTTC.

This clone was recorded a few times. This chain links TRBV19 with TRBJ1-1; D is perhaps TRBD1 (5 bases). The CDR3 totals 15 residues. V lost 5 bases, J lost 2 bases, and 15 bases lay in between. Germline V gene data show CDR1 as LNHDA and CDR2 as SQIVND (reference sequence). The DNA of the CDR3 is TGTGCCAGTAGTCTAACGGCAGGGTACAACACTGAAGCTTTCTTT. It specifies CASSLTAGYNTEAFF.

The chain combines TRBV13 with TRBJ1-4; no clear D. Trimming took off 0 bases at V and 8 bases at J, with 7 bases between the two ends. The CDR3 has 13 amino acids. Per germline, CDR1 PRHDT and CDR2 FYEKMQ (reference sequence). CDR3 residues: CASSLGTGEKLFF. In nucleotides, the CDR3 is TGTGCCAGCAGCTTAGGGACTGGCGAAAAACTGTTTTTT.

J is TRBJ2-7 and V is TRBV7-9; 7 bases fit TRBD2. V lost 5 bases and J lost 3; bases outside the gene matches: 4. Germline CDR1 and CDR2: SEHNR and FQNEAQ (reference sequence). The CDR3 sequence is 13 residues long. The chain's CDR3 is CASSRGDYYEQYF. CDR3 coding DNA: TGTGCCAGCAGCCGGGGGGACTACTACGAGCAGTACTTC.

CDR3 residues: CASTDRVSTDTQYF. Written as DNA, the CDR3 is TGTGCCAGTACGGACAGGGTGTCCACAGATACGCAGTATTTT. The rearrangement uses TRBV5-4 and TRBJ2-3; 8 nucleotides match TRBD1. V shed 8 bases and J 2 bases; nucleotides not matched to a gene: 7. CDR1 and CDR2 from the germline V gene are SGHNT and YYREEE (reference sequence). This CDR3 region has 14 residues.

This clone has only a few counts. The rearrangement joins TRBV25-1 to TRBJ2-7; TRBD1 agrees at 9 bases. Losses at the gene ends were 7 bases for V and 0 bases for J; bases not matched to a gene: 4. CDR1 and CDR2 from the germline V gene are MGHDK and SYGVNS. The CDR3 has 14 residues. The CDR3 protein is CASTPGQGSYEQYF. CDR3 bases: TGTGCCAGCACACCGGGACAGGGCTCCTACGAGCAGTACTTC.

This clone was observed a few times. The V and J genes are TRBV5-1 and TRBJ1-2, with TRBD1 matching over 7 bases. The CDR3 has 15 residues. CDR1 and CDR2 (germline): SGHRS, YFSETQ. V gave up 4 bases and J gave up 8 bases; unmatched junction bases: 14. DNA for the CDR3: TGCGCCAGCAGCCCCGGGACAGCTCCCCCTCTGGGCTACACCTTC. It translates to CASSPGTAPPLGYTF.

The rearrangement uses TRBV4-3 and TRBJ1-2; a possible D gene is TRBD1 (5 bases). Germline V CDR1 and CDR2: LGHNA, YSLEER. The CDR3 extends over 12 amino acids. V lost 4 bases to trimming and J lost 5 bases, with 8 bases between them. CDR3 in DNA: TGCGCCAGCAGCCCCGGGGGTTATGGCTACACCTTC. Its protein is CASSPGGYGYTF.

The rearrangement links TRBV7-9 to TRBJ2-3, with D possibly matching TRBD2 (5 bases). CDR3 length: 12 residues. The V end lost 5 bases, the J end lost 7 bases, and 10 bases lay between the germline ends. Germline V gene lookup returns CDR1 SEHNR and CDR2 FQNEAQ (reference sequence). CDR3 residues: CASSVTTNTQYF. The CDR3 nucleotides read TGTGCCAGCAGCGTGACTACGAATACGCAGTATTTT.

This clone was counted a few times. The chain combines TRBV28 with TRBJ2-3, with D uncertain. This CDR3 spans 15 amino acids. V gave up 2 bases and J gave up 5 bases, with 14 bases separating them. Germline loops: CDR1 MDHEN, CDR2 SYDVKM. The CDR3 protein is CASSLISSLGDTQYF. The CDR3 DNA reads TGTGCCAGCAGTTTAATCTCATCCCTAGGAGATACGCAGTATTTT.

V and J are TRBV6-1 and TRBJ1-1; a possible D gene is TRBD1 (5 bases). V dropped 2 bases and J dropped 8 bases, with 6 bases sitting between them. Germline assignment: CDR1 MNHNS and CDR2 SASEGT. The CDR3 runs 11 residues. The CDR3: CASSERGEAFF. CDR3 sequence (DNA): TGTGCCAGCAGTGAACGGGGGGAAGCTTTCTTT.

V is TRBV7-2 and J is TRBJ1-2, with D perhaps matching TRBD1 (6 bases). The CDR3 totals 14 residues. Germline-derived CDR1 and CDR2 are SGHTA and FQGNSA. V lost 7 bases to trimming and J lost 4 bases, with 16 bases between them. This CDR3 is CASIDPGALYGYTF. CDR3 sequence (DNA): TGTGCCAGCATCGACCCAGGGGCCCTCTATGGCTACACCTTC.

The chain links TRBV27 to TRBJ2-5, with 7 bases aligning to TRBD1. The J call may be incorrect, as the DNA end agrees better with TRBJ2-7. Germline V CDR1 and CDR2: MNHEY, SMNVEV (reference sequence). CDR3 size: 14 residues. The CDR3, as DNA: TGTGCCAGCAGTTCCCGACAGGGTCCCTACGAGCAGTACTTC. This translates into CASSSRQGPYEQYF.